Each of the 10 T cell receptor beta chains below was sequenced from the same sample in a study of neurological immune-mediated disorders. TCRdb re-analysed the 5' RACE reads in MiXCR, keeping a single row per CDR3 protein. This sample has 53,000 or so distinct CDR3 sequences, with 10% to 15% found just once. Sequenced material: PBMCs. All receptors come from a woman aged 60-70 years with HTLV-1-associated myelopathy (HAM/TSP).

This clonotype was counted ten times or more. The chain has TRBV21-1 and TRBJ1-6; TRBD1 is taken as the D call from the table, unchecked against the DNA. TRBV21-1 is an annotated pseudogene. CDR3 length: 14 amino acids. The CDR3 nucleotides are TGTGCCAGCACGAACAGGGGTTATAATTCACCCCTCCACTTT. It codes for CASTNRGYNSPLHF.

The genes are TRBV20-1 and TRBJ2-7; D unresolved. The CDR3 consists of 13 residues. CDR1 DFQATT and CDR2 SNEGSKA come from the germline V gene (reference sequence). V was pared by 7 bases and J by 1 base, with 14 bases between. CDR3 sequence: CSDSQDGSYEQYF. For the CDR3, the DNA is TGCAGTGATAGCCAGGACGGTTCCTACGAGCAGTACTTC.

The chain recombines TRBV7-9 with TRBJ2-7; D is perhaps TRBD1 (5 bases). This CDR3 region has 15 residues. V was clipped by 1 base and J by 2 bases, with 12 bases between them. The V gene's germline CDR1 is SEHNR and CDR2 FQNEAQ (reference sequence). This chain's CDR3 is CASSLGSPGTYEQYF. The CDR3, as DNA: TGTGCCAGCAGCTTAGGGTCTCCAGGGACCTACGAGCAGTACTTC. The whole variable domain, remainder taken from reference TRBV7-9 and TRBJ2-7, is DTGVSQNPRHKITKRGQNVTFRCDPISEHNRLYWYRQTLGQGPEFLTYFQNEAQLEKSRLLSDRFSAERPKGSFSTLEIQRTEQGDSAMYLCASSLGSPGTYEQYFGPGTRLTVT.

This clonotype was detected many times. The chain has TRBV6-5 and TRBJ1-1, with 7 bases lining up with TRBD1. Looked up from germline, CDR1 is MNHEY and CDR2 is SVGAGI. With V trimmed by 6 bases and J by 2 bases, 6 bases remained unmatched. The CDR3 is 14 residues long. As DNA, the CDR3 is TGTGCCAGCAGAACAGGGACAGTCAACACTGAAGCTTTCTTT. It codes for CASRTGTVNTEAFF.

This clonotype was seen many times. The V gene is TRBV7-9, the J gene TRBJ1-6; D may be TRBD1 (5 bases). V was clipped by 6 bases and J by 0 bases, with 9 bases between them. Germline V lookup: CDR1 SEHNR, CDR2 FQNEAQ (reference sequence). The CDR3 is 15 residues long. CDR3 residues: CASRGPSSYNSPLHF. In DNA, the CDR3 is TGTGCCAGCAGGGGACCGAGCTCCTATAATTCACCCCTCCACTTT. The full variable domain, rest sourced from reference TRBV7-9 and TRBJ1-6, is DTGVSQNPRHKITKRGQNVTFRCDPISEHNRLYWYRQTLGQGPEFLTYFQNEAQLEKSRLLSDRFSAERPKGSFSTLEIQRTEQGDSAMYLCASRGPSSYNSPLHFGNGTRLTVT.

This clonotype showed up many times. The rearrangement uses TRBV5-1 and TRBJ1-2; a possible D gene is TRBD1 (5 bases). Between the trimmed V and J ends, which lost 4 bases and 6 bases, there was a span of 19 bases. Germline CDR1 reads SGHRS; CDR2 reads YFSETQ. The length of the CDR3 is 15 residues. The CDR3 loop reads CASSTPGQGEDGYTF. The CDR3 DNA reads as TGCGCCAGCAGCACGCCCGGGCAGGGCGAGGATGGCTACACCTTC.

This clonotype was recorded many times. The chain carries TRBV7-9 and TRBJ1-1, with D possibly being TRBD1 (5 bases). The CDR3 runs to 14 residues. Trimming stripped 1 base from V and 3 bases from J, with 9 bases between. Germline CDR1 and CDR2: SEHNR and FQNEAQ (reference sequence). The CDR3 coding sequence is TGTGCCAGCAGCTTAGTCGGGGGGGACACTGAAGCTTTCTTT. Its protein is CASSLVGGDTEAFF.

This clonotype was observed a few times. The genes are TRBV20-1 and TRBJ2-3, with TRBD1 matching over 9 bases. Losses at the gene ends were 2 bases for V and 5 bases for J; bases not matched to a gene: 8. Looked up from germline, CDR1 is DFQATT and CDR2 is SNEGSKA (reference sequence). The CDR3 totals 15 residues. The CDR3 sequence: CSARPGQGRKDTQYF. The DNA of the CDR3 is TGCAGTGCTAGACCCGGACAGGGGCGAAAAGATACGCAGTATTTT.

This clonotype was recorded many times. This chain joins TRBV7-2 and TRBJ2-5; 7 bases agree with TRBD2. Germline loops: CDR1 SGHTA, CDR2 FQGNSA. The CDR3 contains 11 residues. The trim removed 5 bases at V and 10 bases at J, leaving 4 bases unmatched. The CDR3 here is CASSLGGDQYF. CDR3 in DNA: TGTGCCAGCAGCCTGGGGGGGGACCAGTACTTC.

This clonotype was seen many times. The chain is built from TRBV25-1 and TRBJ1-1; D remains unclear. CDR1 MGHDK and CDR2 SYGVNS come from the germline V gene. V was cut by 2 bases and J by 10 bases, with 11 bases left in between. The CDR3 extends over 12 amino acids. The CDR3 DNA is TGTGCCAGCAGTGAAGGGTCACGCGGAGCTTTCTTT. Protein sequence: CASSEGSRGAFF. The full variable domain, its missing parts supplied by reference TRBV25-1 and TRBJ1-1, is EADIYQTPRYLVIGTGKKITLECSQTMGHDKMYWYQQDPGMELHLIHYSYGVNSTEKGDLSSESTVSRIRTEHFPLTLESARPSHTSQYLCASSEGSRGAFFGQGTRLTVV.